These 8 T cell receptor beta chains came from one sample sequenced in a study of control samples from healthy donors and cancer patients. The repertoire was sequenced with immunoSEQ multiplex PCR; TCRdb's copy has only in-frame clones and lacks some. The top ten hold roughly 3.5% of the sample, which has roughly 40,000 clones, approximately 90% seen once. Sequencing was done on a sample of blood. The receptors were gathered from a woman in her forties or fifties in good health.

The V call is TRBV7-2, the J call TRBJ2-3; 10 bases are a match to TRBD2. This CDR3 comprises 16 residues. The V segment lost 2 bases and the J segment 6 bases; nucleotides outside the gene matches: 8. Germline V gene sequence: CDR1 SGHTA, CDR2 FQGNSA. Written as DNA, the CDR3 is TGTGCCAGCAGCTTAAACCTAGCGGGGGTTATGGATACGCAGTATTTT. Its translation: CASSLNLAGVMDTQYF.

V and J are TRBV9 and TRBJ2-3; a possible D gene is TRBD2 (5 bases). Trimming left V 4 bases short and J 3 bases short, with 15 bases between. The germline V gene has CDR1 SGDLS and CDR2 YYNGEE. This CDR3 spans 15 amino acids. CDR3 coding DNA: TGTGCCAGCAGCTTTGAAGGGAGCGGTACAGATACGCAGTATTTT. Translation: CASSFEGSGTDTQYF.

The chain links TRBV12-5 to TRBJ1-2; possible D gene TRBD1, 6 bases. Between the trimmed V and J ends, which lost 1 base and 5 bases, there was a span of 17 bases. The CDR3 has 16 residues. Germline V CDR1 and CDR2: LGHNT, FRNRAP. CDR3: CASGLGGRPSSYGYTF. The CDR3 DNA reads as TGTGCTAGTGGTTTGGGGGGGCGCCCCTCATCGTATGGCTACACCTTC.

V gene TRBV5-4 combines with J gene TRBJ1-2; TRBD1 agrees at 10 bases. Trimming at V came to 4 bases and at J to 0 bases, leaving 3 bases not matched to a gene. CDR1 and CDR2 (germline): SGHNT, YYREEE (reference sequence). This CDR3 contains 15 residues. The CDR3 DNA is TGTGCCAGCAGCGCCGGGACAGGGGCTAACTATGGCTACACCTTC. Amino acid sequence: CASSAGTGANYGYTF.

V usage is TRBV2 and J usage is TRBJ1-6; D unresolved. The germline V gene has CDR1 SNHLY and CDR2 FYNNEI. The CDR3 has 16 residues. Deletions cut 8 bases from V and 0 bases from J, with 14 bases between. In nucleotides, the CDR3 is TGTGCCAGCGGCGGGGAGACGAGCTCCTATAATTCACCCCTCCACTTT. This translates into CASGGETSSYNSPLHF.

This sequence joins TRBV28 and TRBJ1-4; D is unclear. The CDR3 loop spans 11 amino acids. V was pared by 6 bases and J by 13 bases, with 12 bases between. CDR1 and CDR2 from the germline V gene are MDHEN and SYDVKM. The CDR3 DNA reads TGTGCCAGCAGAGTGTCTGGGAGACTGTTTTTT. It codes for CASRVSGRLFF.

The chain combines TRBV20-1 with TRBJ1-1, with unresolved D. The germline V gene has CDR1 DFQATT and CDR2 SNEGSKA (reference sequence). The CDR3 spans 11 residues. Trimming stripped 6 bases from V and 1 base from J, with 6 bases between. CDR3 DNA sequence: TGCAGTGCGCCAGGGAACACTGAAGCTTTCTTT. Protein sequence: CSAPGNTEAFF.

This clone was counted only a few times. This chain connects TRBV2 to TRBJ1-2, with D possibly matching TRBD1 (5 bases). Germline loops: CDR1 SNHLY, CDR2 FYNNEI. Between the trimmed V and J ends, which lost 6 bases and 4 bases, there was a span of 18 bases. The CDR3 loop spans 15 amino acids. CDR3 sequence (DNA): TGTGCCAGCAGGTCCCTTGCAGGGCGACGCTATGGCTACACCTTC. It specifies CASRSLAGRRYGYTF.